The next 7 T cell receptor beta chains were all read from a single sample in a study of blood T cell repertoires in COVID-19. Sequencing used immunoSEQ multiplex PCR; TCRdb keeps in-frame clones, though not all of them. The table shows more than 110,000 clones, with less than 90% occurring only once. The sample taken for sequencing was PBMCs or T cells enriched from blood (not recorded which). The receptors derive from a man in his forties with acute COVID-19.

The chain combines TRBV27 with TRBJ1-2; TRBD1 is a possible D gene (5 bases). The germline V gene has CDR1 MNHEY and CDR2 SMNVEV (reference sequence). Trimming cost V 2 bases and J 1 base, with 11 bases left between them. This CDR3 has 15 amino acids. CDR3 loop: CASSLTGDFNYGYTF. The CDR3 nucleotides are TGTGCCAGCAGTTTAACGGGGGACTTTAACTATGGCTACACCTTC.

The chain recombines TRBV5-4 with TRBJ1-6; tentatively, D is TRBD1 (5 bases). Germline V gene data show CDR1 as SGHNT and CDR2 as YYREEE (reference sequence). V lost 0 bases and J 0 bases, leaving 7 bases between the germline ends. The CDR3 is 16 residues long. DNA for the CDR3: TGTGCCAGCAGCTTGGACAGGAGCTCCTATAATTCACCCCTCCACTTT. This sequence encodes CASSLDRSSYNSPLHF.

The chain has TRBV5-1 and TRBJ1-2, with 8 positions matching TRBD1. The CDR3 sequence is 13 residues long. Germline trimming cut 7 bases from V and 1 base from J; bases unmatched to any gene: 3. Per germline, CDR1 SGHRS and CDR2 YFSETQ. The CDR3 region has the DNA TGCGCCAGCCGACAGGGGCTTAACTATGGCTACACCTTC. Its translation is CASRQGLNYGYTF.

The chain's CDR3 is CSASGGRANNSPLHF. The CDR3 DNA reads as TGCAGTGCTAGTGGGGGGAGGGCGAATAATTCACCCCTCCACTTT. The V call is TRBV20-1, the J call TRBJ1-6, with a tentative D call TRBD1 (5 bases). Germline V gene data show CDR1 as DFQATT and CDR2 as SNEGSKA (reference sequence). V was pared by 3 bases and J by 5 bases, with 14 bases between. The CDR3 has 15 residues.

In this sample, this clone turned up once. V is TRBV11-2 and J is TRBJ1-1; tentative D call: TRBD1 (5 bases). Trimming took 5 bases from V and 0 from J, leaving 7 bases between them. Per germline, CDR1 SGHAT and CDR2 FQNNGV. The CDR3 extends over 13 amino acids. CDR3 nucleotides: TGTGCCAGCAGCGGAGGGGTGAACACTGAAGCTTTCTTT. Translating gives CASSGGVNTEAFF.

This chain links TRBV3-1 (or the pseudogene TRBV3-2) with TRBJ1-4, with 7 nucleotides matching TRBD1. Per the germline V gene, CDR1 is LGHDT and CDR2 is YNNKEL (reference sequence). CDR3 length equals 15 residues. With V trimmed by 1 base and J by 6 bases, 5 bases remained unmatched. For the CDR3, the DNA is TGTGCCAGCAGCCAAGTGTCCAGGGGGGATGAAAAACTGTTTTTT. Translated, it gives CASSQVSRGDEKLFF.

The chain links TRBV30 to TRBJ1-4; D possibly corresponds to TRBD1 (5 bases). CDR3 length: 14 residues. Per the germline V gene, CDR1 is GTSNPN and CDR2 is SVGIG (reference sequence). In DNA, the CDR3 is TGTGCTTCCTCCCCAGGGTCAGCTAATGAAAAACTGTTTTTT. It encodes CASSPGSANEKLFF.